Sequencing of this T cell receptor beta chain was carried out in a study of tumor-infiltrating lymphocytes in primary liver carcinoma. Study observations and caveats: Lower overlap was observed for tumor-adjacent and tumor-blood pairs relative to tumor region pairs.

Out of unsorted whole blood came the blood RNA, and germline DNA was extracted as well. In regard to this clonotype: The antigen is not known. Sequence at one end of the junction differs from germline and may be a read error.

Starting material of 400 to 600 ng total RNA yielded TCR beta cDNA via a constant-region primer. Three nested multiplex PCR rounds, a slightly modified ARM-PCR, produced the libraries for TCR beta. TCRdb re-derived calls from the multiplex PCR reads in MiXCR, one entry per CDR3 protein. The data hold almost 200,000 distinct CDR3 sequences, with around 60% observed a single time. The clonotype comes from a woman aged 55-69 years with primary liver carcinoma and hepatitis B virus infection. What was sequenced was peripheral blood.

The CDR3 DNA reads as TGCGGCGTTGTGGACAGAGCCTCTCCTTATGGCTACACCTTC. This sequence encodes CGVVDRASPYGYTF. The chain recombines TRBV29-1 with TRBJ1-2; tentatively, D is TRBD1 (6 bases). There are 14 residues in the CDR3. The germline CDR1 and CDR2 sequences are SQVTM and ANQGSEA.